The clone carrying this T cell receptor (beta chain) was counted many times. This specimen comes from a study of memory CD4+ T cells and cytomegalovirus serostatus. The germline gives CDR1 SGHDT, CDR2 YYEEEE. V dropped 7 bases and J dropped 7 bases, with 12 bases sitting between them. CDR3 length: 13 amino acids. Single viable CD3+CD4+CD8-CD45RO+ cells were sorted as the memory CD4+ T cells. Method: immunoSEQ multiplex PCR; TCRdb's copy keeps in-frame clones and lacks some. The profile shows 40,000 to 55,000 clones, 74% of them singletons. The origin of this receptor is an adult in good health and CMV-seropositive. The specimen sequenced was memory CD4+ T cells from blood. V and J are TRBV5-6 and TRBJ1-6; D remains unclear. CDR3 protein: CASSGWANSPLHF. CDR3 nucleotide sequence: TGTGCCAGCTCAGGTTGGGCCAATTCACCCCTCCACTTT.